The 30 T cell receptor beta chains given below trace back to one sample, sequenced in a study of blood T cell repertoires in COVID-19. Assay used: immunoSEQ multiplex PCR; TCRdb lists only in-frame clones, some missing. Of about 250,000 clones in the sample, about four fifths are singletons; the top ten hold around 3.5%. Sequenced material: PBMCs or T cells enriched from blood (not recorded which). The receptors were sampled from a woman between 40 and 55 years old who had been exposed to COVID-19.

The rearrangement joins TRBV7-3 to TRBJ1-6, with 7 bases that match TRBD1. Germline CDR1 reads SGHTA; CDR2 reads FQGTGA. The CDR3 has 14 residues. V lost 5 bases to trimming and J lost 7 bases; unmatched junction nucleotides: 5. CDR3 in DNA: TGTGCCAGCAGCAGGGCAGGGGGAAATTCACCCCTCCACTTT. Amino acids: CASSRAGGNSPLHF.

The chain is built from TRBV28 and TRBJ2-2, with 7 bases that match TRBD1. CDR1 MDHEN and CDR2 SYDVKM come from the germline V gene. The V gene end was trimmed by 7 bases and the J gene end by 5 bases; junction bases not matched to a gene: 13. CDR3 length: 16 residues. The CDR3 sequence is CASNARRQGNTGELFF. The CDR3 DNA is TGTGCCAGCAACGCGAGGAGACAGGGAAATACCGGGGAGCTGTTTTTT. Supplemented by reference TRBV28 and TRBJ2-2, the full variable domain reads DVKVTQSSRYLVKRTGEKVFLECVQDMDHENMFWYRQDPGLGLRLIYFSYDVKMKEKGDIPEGYSVSREKKERFSLILESASTNQTSMYLCASNARRQGNTGELFFGEGSRLTVL.

The chain joins TRBV25-1 to TRBJ2-1, with 7 bases identical to TRBD2. The germline V gene encodes CDR1 MGHDK and CDR2 SYGVNS. CDR3 length: 15 amino acids. Losses at the gene ends were 4 bases for V and 4 bases for J; bases not matched to a gene: 7. The CDR3 loop reads CASSARRGFYNEQFF. Written as DNA, the CDR3 is TGTGCCAGCAGTGCGAGGCGGGGGTTTTACAATGAGCAGTTCTTC.

The V call is TRBV19, the J call TRBJ1-5; no firm D call. With 3 bases removed from V and 6 bases from J, the gap between germline ends came to 9 bases. Germline loops: CDR1 LNHDA, CDR2 SQIVND (reference sequence). This CDR3 is built from 13 residues. For the CDR3, the DNA is TGTGCCAGTAGTATCCAGGAACGTCAGCCCCAGCATTTT. Translating gives CASSIQERQPQHF.

J is TRBJ2-2 and V is TRBV11-2; tentative D call: TRBD2 (7 bases). Germline values: CDR1 SGHAT, CDR2 FQNNGV. Deletions cut 0 bases from V and 5 bases from J, with 10 bases between. This CDR3 has 15 amino acids. The CDR3 bases are TGTGCCAGCAGCTTAGATCGGGGGGCAACCGGGGAGCTGTTTTTT. This encodes CASSLDRGATGELFF.

The CDR3 reads CASRPGGTNTGELFF. The CDR3 nucleotides read TGTGCCAGCAGACCCGGGGGTACGAACACCGGGGAGCTGTTTTTT. The gene calls are TRBV6-5 and TRBJ2-2, with TRBD2 as a possible D gene (6 bases). The germline V gene has CDR1 MNHEY and CDR2 SVGAGI. Trimming pared 6 bases from V and 0 bases from J, leaving 11 bases between. The CDR3 spans 15 residues.

This clone was seen a few times. The chain uses TRBV2 and TRBJ1-1; D unresolved. The CDR3 contains 13 residues. V was shortened by 4 bases and J by 6 bases, with 12 bases between the two germline ends. Germline CDR1 and CDR2: SNHLY and FYNNEI. The CDR3 DNA is TGTGCCAGCAGTGGGACTTGGACGTCTGAAGCTTTCTTT. Its protein is CASSGTWTSEAFF.

V gene TRBV12-3 or TRBV12-4 combines with J gene TRBJ1-2, with unresolved D. Trimming pared 6 bases from V and 12 bases from J, leaving 11 bases between. This CDR3 has 10 residues. CDR3 loop: CASSLTGNTF. In DNA form, the CDR3 reads TGTGCCAGCAGCTTGACGGGGAACACCTTC.

This clone was counted once. The chain carries TRBV30 and TRBJ1-2; 9 bases agree with TRBD1. The V gene end was trimmed by 6 bases and the J gene end by 3 bases; junction bases not matched to a gene: 11. The CDR3 length is 15 residues. In germline, CDR1 is GTSNPN, CDR2 SVGIG (reference sequence). The CDR3 protein is CACPETRQGDYGYTF. CDR3 DNA sequence: TGTGCCTGTCCCGAAACTCGACAGGGGGACTATGGCTACACCTTC.

The chain is built from TRBV3-1 (or the pseudogene TRBV3-2) and TRBJ2-3; TRBD2 aligns across 8 bases. Trimming took 4 bases from V and 1 from J; bases not matched to a gene: 10. The CDR3 extends over 17 amino acids. CDR1 and CDR2 from the germline V gene are LGHDT and YNNKEL (reference sequence). CDR3 DNA: TGTGCCAGCAGCCCTGGGCGCGGGCGGGGGGGCACAGATACGCAGTATTTT. Translated: CASSPGRGRGGTDTQYF.

This chain links TRBV4-2 with TRBJ1-1, with D unresolved. There are 15 residues in the CDR3. Germline values: CDR1 LGHNA, CDR2 YNFKEQ. With 2 bases removed from V and 5 bases from J, the gap between germline ends came to 15 bases. The CDR3 is CASSQLLGQVTEAFF. CDR3 DNA sequence: TGTGCCAGCAGCCAACTACTAGGGCAGGTGACTGAAGCTTTCTTT.

The chain employs TRBV28 and TRBJ2-7; TRBD1 aligns across 8 bases. Germline trimming cut 6 bases from V and 1 base from J; bases unmatched to any gene: 5. The CDR3 sequence is 14 residues long. The germline gives CDR1 MDHEN, CDR2 SYDVKM. Here the CDR3 DNA reads TGTGCCAGCAGGGGGACAGGCCCTTCCTACGAGCAGTACTTC. Translating it yields CASRGTGPSYEQYF. Full variable domain (outside the CDR3, taken from reference TRBV28 and TRBJ2-7): DVKVTQSSRYLVKRTGEKVFLECVQDMDHENMFWYRQDPGLGLRLIYFSYDVKMKEKGDIPEGYSVSREKKERFSLILESASTNQTSMYLCASRGTGPSYEQYFGPGTRLTVT.

The chain employs TRBV5-4 and TRBJ2-7, with 9 bases identical to TRBD2. CDR1 and CDR2 (germline): SGHNT, YYREEE (reference sequence). V gave up 6 bases and J gave up 2 bases; unmatched junction bases: 12. The CDR3 extends over 16 amino acids. The CDR3 coding sequence is TGTGCCAGCAAGCCTGGTGGGACTAGCTCCCCCTACGAGCAGTACTTC. Encoded protein: CASKPGGTSSPYEQYF. Using reference TRBV5-4 and TRBJ2-7 for the parts outside the CDR3, the full variable domain is ETGVTQSPTHLIKTRGQQVTLRCSSQSGHNTVSWYQQALGQGPQFIFQYYREEENGRGNFPPRFSGLQFPNYSSELNVNALELDDSALYLCASKPGGTSSPYEQYFGPGTRLTVT.

The rearrangement links TRBV6-5 to TRBJ1-2, with a tentative D call TRBD1 (5 bases). The CDR3 sequence is 12 residues long. Between the trimmed V and J ends, which lost 7 bases and 4 bases, there was a span of 10 bases. Germline V lookup: CDR1 MNHEY, CDR2 SVGAGI. The CDR3, as DNA: TGTGCCAGCACACAGGTTGGCTATGGCTACACCTTC. Its translation is CASTQVGYGYTF.

This clone was seen a handful of times. This sample also contains other DNA sequences that code for the same CDR3. The chain couples TRBV5-1 to TRBJ2-3; D perhaps matches TRBD1 (7 bases). Germline CDR1 is SGHRS and CDR2 is YFSETQ. V was clipped by 2 bases and J by 2 bases, with 12 bases between them. CDR3 size: 15 residues. CDR3 region: CASSLQGRDTDTQYF. CDR3 DNA sequence: TGCGCCAGCAGCTTACAGGGGCGGGACACAGATACGCAGTATTTT.

The chain has TRBV10-2 and TRBJ1-2; a possible D gene is TRBD1 (6 bases). V was clipped by 0 bases and J by 4 bases, with 21 bases between them. Germline CDR1 WSHSY, CDR2 SAAADI. The CDR3 loop spans 18 amino acids. The CDR3 sequence is CASSESMAGAPSSYGYTF. The CDR3 DNA is TGCGCCAGCAGTGAGTCAATGGCAGGGGCCCCCAGCTCCTATGGCTACACCTTC.

V is TRBV7-2 and J is TRBJ1-1; 8 bases are a match to TRBD1. J was trimmed by 1 base and V by 5 bases; bases with no gene match: 6. CDR1 is SGHTA and CDR2 is FQGNSA in the germline V gene. CDR3 length equals 15 residues. CDR3 DNA sequence: TGTGCCAGCAGCAAATCGGGACAGGAGAACACTGAAGCTTTCTTT. Its translation is CASSKSGQENTEAFF.

The chain joins TRBV12-3 or TRBV12-4 to TRBJ1-1; D gene unclear. This CDR3 comprises 13 residues. V was cut by 3 bases and J by 6 bases, with 11 bases left in between. The CDR3 is CASSFENLAEAFF. The CDR3, as DNA: TGTGCCAGCAGTTTTGAGAACTTGGCTGAAGCTTTCTTT.

This rearrangement joins TRBV28 to TRBJ1-2; 9 bases agree with TRBD1. With V trimmed by 5 bases and J by 7 bases, 17 bases remained unmatched. This CDR3 contains 17 residues. From germline, CDR1 is MDHEN and CDR2 SYDVKM. CDR3 sequence (DNA): TGTGCCAGCAGTCAAAGCCAACCGGGACAGGGTTTGTCTGGCTACACCTTC. As protein: CASSQSQPGQGLSGYTF.

The rearrangement links TRBV30 to TRBJ1-2; perhaps TRBD1 as D (6 bases). The V gene lost 2 bases and the J gene lost 7 bases, with 17 bases spanning the gap. Germline V lookup: CDR1 GTSNPN, CDR2 SVGIG (reference sequence). The CDR3 is 14 residues long. Here the CDR3 DNA reads TGTGCCTGGAGTCCCGGACAGCCGTCGGCTGGCTACACCTTC. Its translation: CAWSPGQPSAGYTF.

J is TRBJ2-3 and V is TRBV5-1, with D possibly TRBD2 on 5 matching bases. The germline V and J ends were trimmed by 7 bases and 2 bases, with 14 bases remaining between them. Germline values: CDR1 SGHRS, CDR2 YFSETQ. The CDR3 totals 14 residues. CDR3 DNA sequence: TGCGCCAGCTCCCAGTTAGCGAACACAGATACGCAGTATTTT. Its protein is CASSQLANTDTQYF.

This chain uses TRBV2 with TRBJ1-4, with 9 bases matching TRBD1. The CDR3 is 14 residues long. Looked up from germline, CDR1 is SNHLY and CDR2 is FYNNEI. V was clipped by 2 bases and J by 8 bases; unmatched bases: 3. The CDR3 DNA reads as TGTGCCAGCAGTGAACGAGGGACAGGGGAAAAACTGTTTTTT. It is translated as CASSERGTGEKLFF.

The rearrangement uses TRBV3-1 (or the pseudogene TRBV3-2) and TRBJ1-2, with D possibly matching TRBD1 (6 bases). Trimming took 7 bases from V and 6 from J, leaving 21 bases between them. The V gene's germline CDR1 is LGHDT and CDR2 YNNKEL (reference sequence). The CDR3 is 15 residues long. In DNA form, the CDR3 reads TGTGCCAGCACCTCCCTCGCTGGACCAGGGGATGGCTACACCTTC. Protein sequence: CASTSLAGPGDGYTF.

The chain employs TRBV5-6 and TRBJ2-5; maybe TRBD1 (6 bases). The CDR3 spans 13 residues. Germline values: CDR1 SGHDT, CDR2 YYEEEE. The V gene lost 1 base and the J gene lost 4 bases, with 8 bases spanning the gap. The DNA for the CDR3 is TGTGCCAGCAGCTTGACAGGGCGAGAGACCCAGTACTTC. It is translated as CASSLTGRETQYF.

The genes are TRBV5-1 and TRBJ2-3, with TRBD2 as a possible D gene (6 bases). Trimming shortened V by 1 base and J by 1 base, and 10 bases separated the two germline ends. There are 15 residues in the CDR3. Germline loops: CDR1 SGHRS, CDR2 YFSETQ. CDR3 sequence (DNA): TGCGCCAGCAGCTTGATGCCTAGCGGCACAGATACGCAGTATTTT. Translated: CASSLMPSGTDTQYF.

This chain connects TRBV9 to TRBJ1-5, with 9 bases that match TRBD1. Germline V gene sequence: CDR1 SGDLS, CDR2 YYNGEE. The V gene end was trimmed by 4 bases and the J gene end by 5 bases; junction bases not matched to a gene: 16. This CDR3 contains 18 residues. The DNA of the CDR3 is TGTGCCAGCAGCTCCCGGGACAGGGTAATTTATGGACATCAGCCCCAGCATTTT. Its translation is CASSSRDRVIYGHQPQHF.

The gene calls are TRBV7-3 and TRBJ1-2, with D hard to call. Germline V gives CDR1 SGHTA, CDR2 FQGTGA. Trimming removed 5 bases at V and 2 bases at J, with 9 bases between. This CDR3 is 13 amino acids long. The CDR3 reads CASSLDMNYGYTF. Here the CDR3 DNA reads TGTGCCAGCAGCCTCGACATGAACTATGGCTACACCTTC.

With regard to this clone: The junction departs from germline at one end; a sequencing error may be responsible. V usage is TRBV6-2 or TRBV6-3 and J usage is TRBJ1-2, with 8 bases aligning to TRBD1. The CDR3 is made up of 13 amino acids. CDR1 and CDR2 from the germline V gene are MNHEY and SVGEGT. CDR3 sequence reads: CASSYNTGQGNYF. The CDR3 DNA follows: TGTGCCAGCAGTTACAACACAGGACAGGGAAACTACTTC.

The J gene is TRBJ1-5, the V gene TRBV15; 10 bases fit TRBD1. Germline assignment: CDR1 LNHNV and CDR2 YYDKDF (reference sequence). CDR3 length equals 15 residues. V trimming: 1 base; J trimming: 6 bases; junction bases outside the gene matches: 3. This chain's CDR3 is CATSRGGDRGQPQHF. The CDR3 DNA is TGTGCCACCAGCAGAGGTGGGGACAGGGGTCAGCCCCAGCATTTT.

V gene TRBV15 combines with J gene TRBJ2-3, with 12 bases matching TRBD2. The CDR3 is 16 residues long. J was trimmed by 0 bases and V by 5 bases; bases with no gene match: 3. Germline loops: CDR1 LNHNV, CDR2 YYDKDF (reference sequence). The CDR3 sequence: CATSETSGGSTDTQYF. For the CDR3, the DNA is TGTGCCACCAGCGAGACTAGCGGGGGTAGCACAGATACGCAGTATTTT.